This paragraph reports one T cell receptor beta chain. V shed 7 bases, J shed 7 bases, and the junction held 15 bases outside the gene matches. Germline CDR1 LNHDA, CDR2 SQIVND (reference sequence). The CDR3 has 16 residues. The sample belongs to a study of T cell responses to AZD1222 COVID-19 vaccine. The repertoire was sequenced with immunoSEQ multiplex PCR; TCRdb's copy has only in-frame clones and lacks some. The table has some 99,000 clones, roughly 90% seen once. The chain combines TRBV19 with TRBJ2-1; 8 positions match TRBD2. This clonotype originated in an adult who received the AZD1222 COVID-19 vaccine. Sequencing used peripheral blood, obtained 28 days after the second AZD1222 dose. The CDR3, as DNA: TGTGCCAGTACCAATGCCCGCCGGGGGGGTGGGAATGAGCAGTTCTTC. This sequence encodes CASTNARRGGGNEQFF.